Listed below are T cell receptor beta chains from one sample, sequenced in a study of OX40 agonist ivuxolimab in advanced cancers. Only in-frame clones appear in the TCRdb table, and some are missing; sequencing was by immunoSEQ multiplex PCR. The table includes roughly 80,000 clones, about four fifths detected once. The sample in question was CD4+ or CD8+ T cells sorted from blood, obtained in a trial of the OX40 agonist ivuxolimab. The receptors originated from an adult with an advanced solid tumor such as melanoma, head and neck, liver or kidney cancer. Both conserved end residues are part of each CDR3. Each record gives: V gene, J gene, D gene, clone size, CDR3 protein, CDR3 DNA. A D gene is named only where the DNA matches it firmly. Clone sizes are given selectively: once, few, many, or a class where the clone is expanded.

v_call: TRBV27; j_call: TRBJ2-7; d_call: TRBD1; clone_size: -; cdr3_aa: CASSLETGRGEQYF; cdr3_nt: TGTGCCAGCAGTTTAGAGACAGGGAGAGGCGAGCAGTACTTC
v_call: TRBV5-5; j_call: TRBJ1-5; d_call: -; clone_size: -; cdr3_aa: CASSLEGWGNQPQHF; cdr3_nt: TGTGCCAGCAGCTTGGAAGGGTGGGGCAATCAGCCCCAGCATTTT
v_call: TRBV6-1; j_call: TRBJ2-7; d_call: -; clone_size: -; cdr3_aa: CASTSTTYEQYF; cdr3_nt: TGTGCCAGCACCTCGACTACCTACGAGCAGTACTTC
v_call: TRBV6-6; j_call: TRBJ1-5; d_call: TRBD1; clone_size: -; cdr3_aa: CASSTYRGSVFQPQHF; cdr3_nt: TGTGCCAGCAGTACATACAGGGGTTCGGTGTTTCAGCCCCAGCATTTT
v_call: TRBV7-3; j_call: TRBJ2-1; d_call: -; clone_size: -; cdr3_aa: CASSLSGVYNEQFF; cdr3_nt: TGTGCCAGCAGCTTATCGGGGGTATACAATGAGCAGTTCTTC
v_call: TRBV11-3; j_call: TRBJ2-5; d_call: -; clone_size: -; cdr3_aa: CASSFSGVAQTQYF; cdr3_nt: TGTGCCAGCAGCTTTTCAGGGGTGGCGCAGACCCAGTACTTC
v_call: TRBV28; j_call: TRBJ2-3; d_call: -; clone_size: -; cdr3_aa: CASSGYTDTQYF; cdr3_nt: TGTGCCAGCAGTGGGTACACAGATACGCAGTATTTT
v_call: TRBV19; j_call: TRBJ1-5; d_call: -; clone_size: -; cdr3_aa: CASSIESPQGPQHF; cdr3_nt: TGTGCCAGTAGTATAGAATCCCCCCAGGGGCCCCAGCATTTT
v_call: TRBV7-2; j_call: TRBJ2-7; d_call: TRBD1; clone_size: -; cdr3_aa: CASSLDRGAYEQYF; cdr3_nt: TGTGCCAGCAGCTTGGACAGGGGCGCCTACGAGCAGTACTTC
v_call: TRBV5-5; j_call: TRBJ2-7; d_call: -; clone_size: -; cdr3_aa: CASSLRQRGPGEQYF; cdr3_nt: TGTGCCAGCAGCCTACGACAGAGGGGTCCCGGCGAGCAGTACTTC
v_call: TRBV4-1; j_call: TRBJ2-5; d_call: -; clone_size: -; cdr3_aa: CASSPHGTVQETQYF; cdr3_nt: TGCGCCAGCAGCCCGCACGGGACGGTCCAAGAGACCCAGTACTTC
v_call: TRBV25-1; j_call: TRBJ2-3; d_call: -; clone_size: -; cdr3_aa: CASSEYADTQYF; cdr3_nt: TGTGCCAGCAGTGAATACGCAGATACGCAGTATTTT
v_call: TRBV10-3; j_call: TRBJ1-1; d_call: -; clone_size: -; cdr3_aa: CAIREDARNTEAFF; cdr3_nt: TGTGCCATCAGGGAAGACGCAAGGAACACTGAAGCTTTCTTT
v_call: TRBV30; j_call: TRBJ1-4; d_call: -; clone_size: once; cdr3_aa: CAWNRQTNEKLFF; cdr3_nt: TGTGCCTGGAACAGACAAACTAATGAAAAACTGTTTTTT
v_call: TRBV6-1; j_call: TRBJ1-3; d_call: -; clone_size: -; cdr3_aa: CAGGGLAAGNTIYF; cdr3_nt: TGTGCCGGAGGGGGGCTGGCGGCGGGAAACACCATATATTTT
v_call: TRBV18; j_call: TRBJ2-3; d_call: TRBD1; clone_size: -; cdr3_aa: CASSPRQGSTDTQYF; cdr3_nt: TGTGCCAGCTCACCCCGACAGGGATCCACAGATACGCAGTATTTT
v_call: TRBV10-3; j_call: TRBJ2-7; d_call: -; clone_size: -; cdr3_aa: CAISEFPLVSAEGEQYF; cdr3_nt: TGTGCCATCAGTGAGTTCCCTCTTGTCAGCGCGGAGGGGGAGCAGTACTTC
v_call: TRBV10-3; j_call: TRBJ2-1; d_call: TRBD2; clone_size: -; cdr3_aa: CAIRNVAGAGNEQFF; cdr3_nt: TGTGCCATCAGAAACGTAGCGGGAGCTGGAAATGAGCAGTTCTTC
v_call: TRBV10-3; j_call: TRBJ1-1; d_call: TRBD1; clone_size: few; cdr3_aa: CAIRKGQTNTEAFF; cdr3_nt: TGTGCCATCAGGAAGGGACAGACGAACACTGAAGCTTTCTTT
v_call: TRBV5-1; j_call: TRBJ1-3; d_call: -; clone_size: few; cdr3_aa: CASSLGQGKSSGNTIYF; cdr3_nt: TGCGCCAGCAGCTTGGGGCAGGGGAAAAGCTCTGGAAACACCATATATTTT
v_call: TRBV7-8; j_call: TRBJ1-2; d_call: TRBD1; clone_size: -; cdr3_aa: CASSLAWGQGDYGYTF; cdr3_nt: TGTGCCAGCAGCTTAGCGTGGGGACAGGGGGACTATGGCTACACCTTC
v_call: TRBV7-6; j_call: TRBJ1-5; d_call: -; clone_size: -; cdr3_aa: CASSFGSPGASNQPQHF; cdr3_nt: TGTGCCAGCAGCTTTGGCTCCCCAGGGGCGAGCAATCAGCCCCAGCATTTT
v_call: TRBV11-2; j_call: TRBJ2-5; d_call: -; clone_size: -; cdr3_aa: CASSLDYKTQYF; cdr3_nt: TGTGCCAGCAGCTTAGATTACAAGACCCAGTACTTC
v_call: TRBV27; j_call: TRBJ2-3; d_call: -; clone_size: -; cdr3_aa: CASSYRSIDTQYF; cdr3_nt: TGTGCCAGCAGTTACCGTAGCATAGATACGCAGTATTTT
v_call: TRBV30; j_call: TRBJ1-2; d_call: TRBD1; clone_size: few; cdr3_aa: CAWSGGTDNYGYTF; cdr3_nt: TGTGCCTGGAGTGGAGGGACAGATAACTATGGCTACACCTTC
v_call: TRBV19; j_call: TRBJ1-2; d_call: TRBD1; clone_size: -; cdr3_aa: CASSSRDRLNYGYTF; cdr3_nt: TGTGCCAGTAGCAGCAGGGACAGGCTAAACTATGGCTACACCTTC
v_call: TRBV10-2; j_call: TRBJ2-1; d_call: TRBD2; clone_size: once; cdr3_aa: CASSEPSVSGRMVRNEQFF; cdr3_nt: TGCGCCAGCAGTGAGCCTTCCGTTAGCGGGAGAATGGTGCGGAATGAGCAGTTCTTC
v_call: TRBV5-1; j_call: TRBJ2-2; d_call: -; clone_size: -; cdr3_aa: CASSPDSPTNTGELFF; cdr3_nt: TGCGCCAGCAGTCCTGACAGCCCTACGAACACCGGGGAGCTGTTTTTT
v_call: TRBV5-1; j_call: TRBJ2-3; d_call: TRBD2; clone_size: -; cdr3_aa: CASSSGTSGRAPTDTQYF; cdr3_nt: TGCGCCAGCAGCTCCGGGACTAGCGGGAGGGCACCCACAGATACGCAGTATTTT
v_call: TRBV18; j_call: TRBJ1-5; d_call: TRBD1; clone_size: -; cdr3_aa: CASSPDRGGQPQHF; cdr3_nt: TGTGCCAGCTCACCGGACAGGGGAGGTCAGCCCCAGCATTTT
v_call: TRBV5-1; j_call: TRBJ2-7; d_call: TRBD1; clone_size: -; cdr3_aa: CASSLGVRDSFDEQYF; cdr3_nt: TGCGCCAGCAGCTTGGGAGTACGGGACAGTTTCGACGAGCAGTACTTC
v_call: TRBV7-9; j_call: TRBJ2-1; d_call: TRBD1; clone_size: -; cdr3_aa: CASSSALGQGSYNEQFF; cdr3_nt: TGTGCCAGCAGCTCTGCGCTGGGACAGGGGTCCTACAATGAGCAGTTCTTC
v_call: TRBV19; j_call: TRBJ2-3; d_call: TRBD1; clone_size: few; cdr3_aa: CASTGDGTHTQYF; cdr3_nt: TGTGCCAGCACAGGGGATGGGACGCATACGCAGTATTTT
v_call: TRBV4-2; j_call: TRBJ2-3; d_call: TRBD2; clone_size: -; cdr3_aa: CASSRKVGGRIEIADTQYF; cdr3_nt: TGTGCCAGCAGCCGCAAGGTGGGAGGGAGGATCGAGATCGCAGATACGCAGTATTTT
v_call: TRBV11-3; j_call: TRBJ1-4; d_call: TRBD1; clone_size: -; cdr3_aa: CASSFQGAGEKLFF; cdr3_nt: TGTGCCAGCAGCTTTCAGGGGGCTGGTGAAAAACTGTTTTTT
v_call: TRBV5-1; j_call: TRBJ2-3; d_call: -; clone_size: -; cdr3_aa: CASSLGGQTTDTQYF; cdr3_nt: TGCGCCAGCAGCTTGGGGGGCCAGACCACAGATACGCAGTATTTT
v_call: TRBV7-2; j_call: TRBJ2-1; d_call: TRBD2; clone_size: few; cdr3_aa: CASSSRQREGNEQFF; cdr3_nt: TGTGCCAGCAGCTCCCGCCAGCGGGAGGGCAATGAGCAGTTCTTC
v_call: TRBV2; j_call: TRBJ2-5; d_call: -; clone_size: -; cdr3_aa: CASSVRKETQYF; cdr3_nt: TGTGCCAGCAGTGTAAGGAAAGAGACCCAGTACTTC
v_call: TRBV4-1; j_call: TRBJ2-1; d_call: -; clone_size: -; cdr3_aa: CASRHAGPQNEQFF; cdr3_nt: TGCGCCAGCAGACATGCCGGGCCCCAGAATGAGCAGTTCTTC
v_call: TRBV14; j_call: TRBJ2-1; d_call: -; clone_size: once; cdr3_aa: CASSLLRGWDEQFF; cdr3_nt: TGTGCCAGCAGCCTTTTACGGGGATGGGATGAGCAGTTCTTC
v_call: TRBV6-1; j_call: TRBJ2-7; d_call: -; clone_size: -; cdr3_aa: CASSPSYEQYF; cdr3_nt: TGTGCCAGCAGCCCCTCCTACGAGCAGTACTTC
v_call: TRBV6-5; j_call: TRBJ1-6; d_call: -; clone_size: -; cdr3_aa: CASSYSWDSYNSPLHF; cdr3_nt: TGTGCCAGCAGTTACTCGTGGGATTCCTATAATTCACCCCTCCACTTT
v_call: TRBV7-9; j_call: TRBJ1-1; d_call: -; clone_size: -; cdr3_aa: CASSPTVNTEAFF; cdr3_nt: TGTGCCAGCAGCCCCACAGTGAACACTGAAGCTTTCTTT
v_call: TRBV5-6; j_call: TRBJ1-4; d_call: -; clone_size: -; cdr3_aa: CASTSIGAGGEKLFF; cdr3_nt: TGTGCCAGCACCTCGATTGGGGCCGGAGGGGAAAAACTGTTTTTT
v_call: TRBV30; j_call: TRBJ2-1; d_call: -; clone_size: -; cdr3_aa: CAWSPGGPYNEQFF; cdr3_nt: TGTGCCTGGAGCCCAGGCGGGCCCTACAATGAGCAGTTCTTC
v_call: TRBV21-1; j_call: TRBJ1-1; d_call: -; clone_size: -; cdr3_aa: CASSKSRDREVPEAFF; cdr3_nt: TGTGCCAGCAGCAAAAGCCGGGACAGGGAGGTCCCTGAAGCTTTCTTT
v_call: TRBV10-1; j_call: TRBJ2-1; d_call: TRBD2; clone_size: -; cdr3_aa: CASSDRGLAHNEQFF; cdr3_nt: TGCGCCAGCAGTGACAGGGGACTAGCCCACAATGAGCAGTTCTTC
v_call: TRBV27; j_call: TRBJ1-1; d_call: TRBD1; clone_size: -; cdr3_aa: CASSLGQYDTEAFF; cdr3_nt: TGTGCCAGCAGTTTGGGACAGTACGACACTGAAGCTTTCTTT